A selection of T cell receptor beta chains follows, all from one sample in a study of T cells in localized non-small cell lung cancer. Data came from immunoSEQ multiplex PCR; TCRdb stores just in-frame clones and leaves some out. The sample includes about 70,000 clones, around 85% of them seen just once. This material consisted of peripheral blood, taken before any cancer treatment. Receptors originate from a male donor aged 60 or over with stage III squamous cell lung carcinoma. Both conserved end residues are part of each CDR3. D genes are given only for firm matches. Some rows have no size entry. The others give once, few or many, or a class for an expanded clone.

v_call: TRBV7-2
clone_size: -
j_call: TRBJ2-3
d_call: -
cdr3_nt: TGTGCCAGCAGCCCCGCGGTGCTTTTTGGGCCCACGCAGTATTTT
cdr3_aa: CASSPAVLFGPTQYF

v_call: TRBV18
clone_size: -
j_call: TRBJ1-1
d_call: -
cdr3_nt: TGTGCCAGCTCGGGGGGGGTGAACACTGAAGCTTTCTTT
cdr3_aa: CASSGGVNTEAFF

v_call: TRBV5-6
clone_size: -
j_call: TRBJ2-3
d_call: -
cdr3_nt: TGTGCCAGCAGCCTCTTAGCGGTTAGCACAGATACGCAGTATTTT
cdr3_aa: CASSLLAVSTDTQYF

v_call: TRBV5-1
clone_size: -
j_call: TRBJ2-3
d_call: -
cdr3_nt: TGCGCCAGCAGCTTGCAGGGATCTAGCACAGATACGCAGTATTTT
cdr3_aa: CASSLQGSSTDTQYF

v_call: TRBV7-6
clone_size: -
j_call: TRBJ1-1
d_call: -
cdr3_nt: TGTGCCAGCAGCTTAGGGGGGTCGGGCACTGAAGCTTTCTTT
cdr3_aa: CASSLGGSGTEAFF

v_call: TRBV30
clone_size: -
j_call: TRBJ1-3
d_call: -
cdr3_nt: TGTGCCTGGAGTGCTGCAGCTGGAAACACCATATATTTT
cdr3_aa: CAWSAAAGNTIYF

v_call: TRBV7-2
clone_size: few
j_call: TRBJ2-5
d_call: -
cdr3_nt: TGTGCCAGCAGCTTAGGTGGGGGTAATATTCAAGAGACCCAGTACTTC
cdr3_aa: CASSLGGGNIQETQYF

v_call: TRBV5-6
clone_size: -
j_call: TRBJ1-3
d_call: -
cdr3_nt: TGTGCCAGCAGCTTGGGCCAGACTGGAAACACCATATATTTT
cdr3_aa: CASSLGQTGNTIYF

v_call: TRBV7-7
clone_size: few
j_call: TRBJ2-7
d_call: -
cdr3_nt: TGTGCCAGCAGCCCCCGAGGGGGCTCCTACGAGCAGTACTTC
cdr3_aa: CASSPRGGSYEQYF

v_call: TRBV10-2
clone_size: -
j_call: TRBJ1-2
d_call: TRBD1
cdr3_nt: TGCGCCAGCAGTGAGCCGAACAGGGGGAGAAACTATGGCTACACCTTC
cdr3_aa: CASSEPNRGRNYGYTF

v_call: TRBV6-5
clone_size: -
j_call: TRBJ2-4
d_call: -
cdr3_nt: TGTGCCAGCTCCCGCCCGGGGTGGGCCAAAAACATTCAGTACTTC
cdr3_aa: CASSRPGWAKNIQYF

v_call: TRBV4-2
clone_size: -
j_call: TRBJ1-1
d_call: -
cdr3_nt: TGTGCCAGCAGCCAAGCGATGGGAGCCACTGAAGCTTTCTTT
cdr3_aa: CASSQAMGATEAFF

v_call: TRBV11-1
clone_size: -
j_call: TRBJ2-1
d_call: TRBD2
cdr3_nt: TGTGCCAGCAGCTTAGCGACCGGGACTAGCGGGGAGCAGTTCTTC
cdr3_aa: CASSLATGTSGEQFF

v_call: TRBV7-2
clone_size: -
j_call: TRBJ2-7
d_call: -
cdr3_nt: TGTGCCAGCAGCACCCTTAGCTCCTACGAGCAGTACTTC
cdr3_aa: CASSTLSSYEQYF

v_call: TRBV27
clone_size: few
j_call: TRBJ1-2
d_call: -
cdr3_nt: TGTGCCAGCAGTTTATCCCCCGGACGTGGCTACACCTTC
cdr3_aa: CASSLSPGRGYTF

v_call: TRBV5-8
clone_size: -
j_call: TRBJ1-4
d_call: -
cdr3_nt: TGTGCCAGCAGCAAGTACGGGGGGTTAGCTGAAAAACTGTTTTTT
cdr3_aa: CASSKYGGLAEKLFF

v_call: TRBV5-1
clone_size: -
j_call: TRBJ1-1
d_call: -
cdr3_nt: TGCGCCAGCAGCCTGGACCTGGCAGCCAACACTGAAGCTTTCTTT
cdr3_aa: CASSLDLAANTEAFF

v_call: TRBV2
clone_size: -
j_call: TRBJ2-1
d_call: -
cdr3_nt: TGTGCCAGCGAGGGGCCAGGCCCCACCTACAATGAGCAGTTCTTC
cdr3_aa: CASEGPGPTYNEQFF

v_call: TRBV18
clone_size: -
j_call: TRBJ1-2
d_call: -
cdr3_nt: TGTGCCAGCTCACCGAAGACAGCCTATGGCTACACCTTC
cdr3_aa: CASSPKTAYGYTF

v_call: TRBV7-9
clone_size: once
j_call: TRBJ1-5
d_call: -
cdr3_nt: TGTGCCAGCAGCTTAGGGGGGATTGGACAGCCCCAGCATTTT
cdr3_aa: CASSLGGIGQPQHF

v_call: TRBV9
clone_size: -
j_call: TRBJ2-1
d_call: TRBD1
cdr3_nt: TGTGCCAGCAGCGCAGGGGGCGCGACGTACAATGAGCAGTTCTTC
cdr3_aa: CASSAGGATYNEQFF

v_call: TRBV30
clone_size: few
j_call: TRBJ1-5
d_call: -
cdr3_nt: TGTGCCTGGAGTGTACAACAGGGCGGCAATCAGCCCCAGCATTTT
cdr3_aa: CAWSVQQGGNQPQHF

v_call: TRBV15
clone_size: -
j_call: TRBJ2-2
d_call: -
cdr3_nt: TGTGCCACCAGCAGAGATGCTTGGGTGAGCACCGGGGAGCTGTTTTTT
cdr3_aa: CATSRDAWVSTGELFF

v_call: TRBV4-3
clone_size: -
j_call: TRBJ1-2
d_call: TRBD1
cdr3_nt: TGCGCCAGCAGCCAAGAGGAAGGGGGCGGCTACACCTTC
cdr3_aa: CASSQEEGGGYTF

v_call: TRBV11-2
clone_size: -
j_call: TRBJ2-7
d_call: -
cdr3_nt: TGTGCCAGCAGCTTAGCGGGGAAATCCTACGAGCAGTACTTC
cdr3_aa: CASSLAGKSYEQYF

v_call: TRBV28
clone_size: -
j_call: TRBJ1-6
d_call: TRBD1
cdr3_nt: TGTGCCAGCAGTTCCGGGACAGGGAGGAATTCACCCCTCCACTTT
cdr3_aa: CASSSGTGRNSPLHF

v_call: TRBV27
clone_size: -
j_call: TRBJ2-5
d_call: TRBD2
cdr3_nt: TGTGCCAGCAGCCTTCTTGGTAGCGGGGGGCAAGAGACCCAGTACTTC
cdr3_aa: CASSLLGSGGQETQYF

v_call: TRBV19
clone_size: once
j_call: TRBJ2-7
d_call: TRBD1
cdr3_nt: TGTGCCAGTAGCCCGGGGACAGGGCGGGCCTACGAGCAGTACTTC
cdr3_aa: CASSPGTGRAYEQYF

v_call: TRBV18
clone_size: once
j_call: TRBJ1-2
d_call: -
cdr3_nt: TGTGCCAGCTCACCGACAGACACTAACTATGGCTACACCTTC
cdr3_aa: CASSPTDTNYGYTF

v_call: TRBV2
clone_size: few
j_call: TRBJ1-2
d_call: -
cdr3_nt: TGTGCCAGCACCCGATCTGAGGGTGACTATGGCTACACCTTC
cdr3_aa: CASTRSEGDYGYTF

v_call: TRBV5-6
clone_size: -
j_call: TRBJ2-2
d_call: TRBD1
cdr3_nt: TGTGCCAGCAGCTTCGGGACAGGGGGAGGGACCGGGGAGCTGTTTTTT
cdr3_aa: CASSFGTGGGTGELFF

v_call: TRBV15
clone_size: -
j_call: TRBJ1-2
d_call: -
cdr3_nt: TGTGCCACCAGCAGAGGTGGGGAGGTGGGAGGCTACACCTTC
cdr3_aa: CATSRGGEVGGYTF

v_call: TRBV10-3
clone_size: few
j_call: TRBJ1-3
d_call: -
cdr3_nt: TGTGCCATCAGTGAGGGCAGCACCATATATTTT
cdr3_aa: CAISEGSTIYF

v_call: TRBV4-2
clone_size: -
j_call: TRBJ1-4
d_call: TRBD1
cdr3_nt: TGTGCCAGCAGCCAAGAAGGGACAGGTGGTGGAGAAAAACTGTTTTTT
cdr3_aa: CASSQEGTGGGEKLFF

v_call: TRBV4-1
clone_size: -
j_call: TRBJ1-6
d_call: -
cdr3_nt: TGCGCCAGCAGCCACCTCGGGACGGGCGATTCACCCCTCCACTTT
cdr3_aa: CASSHLGTGDSPLHF

v_call: TRBV9
clone_size: few
j_call: TRBJ1-6
d_call: -
cdr3_nt: TGTGCCAGCAGCGTAGCGGCGGGGGCCTATAATTCACCCCTCCACTTT
cdr3_aa: CASSVAAGAYNSPLHF

v_call: TRBV6-5
clone_size: -
j_call: TRBJ2-3
d_call: -
cdr3_nt: TGTGCCAGCAGTTACTCGCAGGTAGATACGCAGTATTTT
cdr3_aa: CASSYSQVDTQYF

v_call: TRBV9
clone_size: -
j_call: TRBJ2-1
d_call: TRBD1
cdr3_nt: TGTGCCAGCAGCGCCGGGGTAGGACAGGGTGCCTACAATGAGCAGTTCTTC
cdr3_aa: CASSAGVGQGAYNEQFF

v_call: TRBV19
clone_size: -
j_call: TRBJ1-4
d_call: -
cdr3_nt: TGTGCCAGTAGTCCCGGCCGGGACGTGGGAGCCCAAAAACTGTTTTTT
cdr3_aa: CASSPGRDVGAQKLFF

v_call: TRBV9
clone_size: -
j_call: TRBJ2-5
d_call: TRBD2
cdr3_nt: TGTGCCAGCAGCGCTGGGACTAGCGGGACTGAGACCCAGTACTTC
cdr3_aa: CASSAGTSGTETQYF

v_call: TRBV7-9
clone_size: -
j_call: TRBJ1-2
d_call: -
cdr3_nt: TGTGCCAGCAGCCCCCTGGGGGGCCCGACGGGGGTTGGTGGCTACACCTTC
cdr3_aa: CASSPLGGPTGVGGYTF

v_call: TRBV7-9
clone_size: few
j_call: TRBJ1-2
d_call: -
cdr3_nt: TGTGCCAGCAGCTTAGAAAGGGACTATGGCTACACCTTC
cdr3_aa: CASSLERDYGYTF

v_call: TRBV11-2
clone_size: -
j_call: TRBJ1-2
d_call: TRBD1
cdr3_nt: TGTGCCAGCAGCTTTTCCATTGGGATGGGACAGGACTATGGCTACACCTTC
cdr3_aa: CASSFSIGMGQDYGYTF

v_call: TRBV28
clone_size: -
j_call: TRBJ2-2
d_call: TRBD1
cdr3_nt: TGTGCCAGCAGGCAGCGCAGGGGGCATACCGGGGAGCTGTTTTTT
cdr3_aa: CASRQRRGHTGELFF

v_call: TRBV2
clone_size: once
j_call: TRBJ2-3
d_call: TRBD2
cdr3_nt: TGTGCCACCCGGGGGGGATACACAGATACGCAGTATTTT
cdr3_aa: CATRGGYTDTQYF

v_call: TRBV9
clone_size: -
j_call: TRBJ1-2
d_call: TRBD1
cdr3_nt: TGTGCCAGCAGCGAAGGGACAGGCTATGGCTACACCTTC
cdr3_aa: CASSEGTGYGYTF

v_call: TRBV5-1
clone_size: -
j_call: TRBJ2-3
d_call: -
cdr3_nt: TGCGCCAGCAGCTTGGGGCAGACTAGCACAGATACGCAGTATTTT
cdr3_aa: CASSLGQTSTDTQYF

v_call: TRBV19
clone_size: -
j_call: TRBJ1-4
d_call: -
cdr3_nt: TGTGCCAGTAGTATCCCCACATCTGCAACTAATGAAAAACTGTTTTTT
cdr3_aa: CASSIPTSATNEKLFF

v_call: TRBV6-6
clone_size: -
j_call: TRBJ1-1
d_call: -
cdr3_nt: TGTGCCAGCAGTCAACCAAGGACTGAAGCTTTCTTT
cdr3_aa: CASSQPRTEAFF